This T cell receptor (beta chain) was found in a study of blood T cell repertoires in COVID-19. Looking at the study overall: The study drew acute and convalescent COVID-19 samples from the United States, Italy and Spain.

Here immunoSEQ multiplex PCR was the method, and the copy in TCRdb shows in-frame clones only, minus some. The sample has roughly 240,000 clones; 85% are singletons. Assignment of participants to cohorts was predicated upon participant-reported clinical history. The CDR3 length is 14 residues. The J segment lost 6 bases and the V segment lost 4 bases, leaving 7 bases of the junction unmatched. The germline V gene has CDR1 LNHDA and CDR2 SQIVND (reference sequence). The source is a woman between 50 and 59 years old with acute COVID-19. The V gene is TRBV19, the J gene TRBJ1-1, with 8 bases aligning to TRBD1. The sequenced material came from PBMCs or T cells enriched from blood (not recorded which). CDR3 DNA: TGTGCCAGTAGTAACCTTGACAGGGGCCCTGAAGCTTTCTTT. Translating gives CASSNLDRGPEAFF.